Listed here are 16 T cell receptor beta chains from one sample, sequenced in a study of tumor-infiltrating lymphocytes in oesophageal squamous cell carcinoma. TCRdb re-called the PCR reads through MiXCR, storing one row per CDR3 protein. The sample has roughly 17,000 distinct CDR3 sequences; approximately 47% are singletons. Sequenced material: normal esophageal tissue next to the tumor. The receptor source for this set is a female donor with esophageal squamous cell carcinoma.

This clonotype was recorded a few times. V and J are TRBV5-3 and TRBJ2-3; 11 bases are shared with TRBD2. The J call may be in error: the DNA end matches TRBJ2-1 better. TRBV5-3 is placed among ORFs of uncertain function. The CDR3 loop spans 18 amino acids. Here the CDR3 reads CASSQGQSIAGGSYEQFF. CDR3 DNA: TGTGCCAGCAGCCAGGGACAGAGCATAGCGGGAGGGTCCTACGAGCAGTTCTTC.

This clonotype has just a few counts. This CDR3 reads CASSLDVRASYEQYF. CDR3 coding DNA: TGTGCCAGCAGTTTAGACGTCAGGGCCTCCTACGAGCAGTACTTC. J is TRBJ2-1 and V is TRBV28, with D possibly matching TRBD1 (5 bases). The J call may be faulty, since TRBJ2-7 better matches the DNA end. The CDR3 is 15 residues long. Germline CDR1 is MDHEN and CDR2 is SYDVKM.

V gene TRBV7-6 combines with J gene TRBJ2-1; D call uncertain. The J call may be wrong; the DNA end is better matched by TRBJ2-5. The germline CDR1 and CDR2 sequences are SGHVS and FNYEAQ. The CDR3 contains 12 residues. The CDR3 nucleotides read TGTGCCAGCAGCCCAATGGGGGAGACCCAGTACTTC. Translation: CASSPMGETQYF.

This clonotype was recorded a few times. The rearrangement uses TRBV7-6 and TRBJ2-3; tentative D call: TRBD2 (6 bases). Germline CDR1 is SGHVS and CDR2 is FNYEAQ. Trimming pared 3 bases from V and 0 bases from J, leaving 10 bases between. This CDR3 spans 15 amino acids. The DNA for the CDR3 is TGTGCCAGCAGCTTTTTTGCGGGAAGCACAGATACGCAGTATTTT. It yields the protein CASSFFAGSTDTQYF.

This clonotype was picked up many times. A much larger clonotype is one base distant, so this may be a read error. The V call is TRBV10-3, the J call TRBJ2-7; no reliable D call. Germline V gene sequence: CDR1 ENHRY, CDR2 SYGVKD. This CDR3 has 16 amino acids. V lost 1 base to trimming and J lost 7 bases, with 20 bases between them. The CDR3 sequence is CAISELRRPKGDEQYF. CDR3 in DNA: TGTGCCATCAGTGAGTTACGTCGACCCAAGGGCGATGAGCAGTACTTC.

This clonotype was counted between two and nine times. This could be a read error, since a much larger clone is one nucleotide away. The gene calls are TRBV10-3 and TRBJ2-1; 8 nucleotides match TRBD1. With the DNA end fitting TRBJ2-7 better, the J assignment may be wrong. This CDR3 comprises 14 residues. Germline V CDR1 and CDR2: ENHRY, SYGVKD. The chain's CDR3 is CAISLDRGDNEQYF. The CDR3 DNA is TGTGCCATCAGTCTAGACAGGGGAGACAATGAGCAGTACTTC.

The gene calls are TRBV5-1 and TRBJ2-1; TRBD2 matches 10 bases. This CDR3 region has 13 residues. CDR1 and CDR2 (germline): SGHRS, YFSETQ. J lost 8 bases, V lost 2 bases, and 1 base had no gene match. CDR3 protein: CASSFLAGDEQFF. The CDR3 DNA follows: TGCGCCAGCAGCTTTCTAGCGGGGGATGAGCAGTTCTTC.

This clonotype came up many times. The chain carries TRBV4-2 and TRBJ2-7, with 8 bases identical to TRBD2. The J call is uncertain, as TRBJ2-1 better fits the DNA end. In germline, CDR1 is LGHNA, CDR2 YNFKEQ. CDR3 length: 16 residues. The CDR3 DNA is TGTGCCAGCAGCCCCTCCCATTCGCGGGGGGCCCAAGAGCAGTTCTTC. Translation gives CASSPSHSRGAQEQFF.

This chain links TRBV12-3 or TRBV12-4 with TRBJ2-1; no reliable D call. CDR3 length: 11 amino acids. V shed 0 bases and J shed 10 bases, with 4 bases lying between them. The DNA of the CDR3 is TGTGCCAGCAGTTTAGCGGGGGAGCAGTTCTTC. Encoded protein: CASSLAGEQFF.

CDR3 in amino acids: CASSPQVGEQYF. CDR3 in DNA: TGTGCCAGCAGTCCCCAGGTGGGGGAGCAGTACTTC. This rearrangement joins TRBV12-3 or TRBV12-4 to TRBJ2-5; D may match TRBD1 or TRBD2 (5 bases each). The CDR3 contains 12 residues. V lost 5 bases and J 11 bases, leaving 15 bases between the germline ends.

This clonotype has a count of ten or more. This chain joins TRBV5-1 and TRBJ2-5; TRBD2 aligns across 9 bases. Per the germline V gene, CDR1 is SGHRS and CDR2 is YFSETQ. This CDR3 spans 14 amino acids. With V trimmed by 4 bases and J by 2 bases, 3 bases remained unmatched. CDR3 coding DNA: TGCGCCAGCAGCCAGCTAGCGGGGCAAGAGACCCAGTACTTC. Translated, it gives CASSQLAGQETQYF.

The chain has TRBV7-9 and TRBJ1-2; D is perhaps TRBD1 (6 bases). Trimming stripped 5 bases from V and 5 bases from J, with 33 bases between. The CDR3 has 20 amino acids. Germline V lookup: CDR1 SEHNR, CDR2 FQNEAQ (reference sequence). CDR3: CASSHPSGAPGPSVNYGYTF. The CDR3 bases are TGTGCCAGCAGCCATCCCTCGGGGGCGCCTGGTCCCTCCGTTAATTATGGCTACACCTTC.

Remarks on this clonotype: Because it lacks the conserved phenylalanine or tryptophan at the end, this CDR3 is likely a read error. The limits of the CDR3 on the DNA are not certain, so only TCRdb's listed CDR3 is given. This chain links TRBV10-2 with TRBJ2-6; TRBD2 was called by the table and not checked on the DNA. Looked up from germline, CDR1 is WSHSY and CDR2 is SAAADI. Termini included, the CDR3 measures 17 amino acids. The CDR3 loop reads CASADGLAGGREQYFGA.

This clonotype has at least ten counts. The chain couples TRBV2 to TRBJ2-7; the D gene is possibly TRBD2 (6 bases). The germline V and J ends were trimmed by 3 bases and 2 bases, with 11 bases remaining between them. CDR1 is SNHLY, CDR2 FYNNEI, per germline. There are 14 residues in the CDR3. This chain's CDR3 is CASSDRLATYEQYF. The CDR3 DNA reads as TGTGCCAGCAGTGATAGGCTAGCGACCTACGAGCAGTACTTC.

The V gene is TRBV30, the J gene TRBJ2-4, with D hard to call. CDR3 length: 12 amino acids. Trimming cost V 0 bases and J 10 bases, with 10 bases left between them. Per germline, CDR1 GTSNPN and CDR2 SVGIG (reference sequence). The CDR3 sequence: CAWSVISNIQYF. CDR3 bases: TGTGCCTGGAGTGTAATTTCAAATATTCAGTACTTC.

The CDR3 coding sequence is TGTGCCAGCAGTAGTGGGGGGGGAGGGGATACGCAGTATTTT. Translated: CASSSGGGGDTQYF. The chain employs TRBV7-6 and TRBJ2-3, with 7 bases that match TRBD2. This CDR3 region has 14 residues. With 6 bases clipped from V and 6 bases from J, the junction kept 9 bases outside the gene matches. Germline CDR1 SGHVS, CDR2 FNYEAQ.